This TCR beta chain was sequenced in a study of CD8 T cells in ankylosing spondylitis. The table lists this clonotype with many counts. Using its own MiXCR run on the 5' RACE reads, TCRdb lists one record per CDR3 protein. Among approximately 35,000 distinct CDR3 sequences listed, 13% were seen once. Germline lookup yields CDR1 MNHEY and CDR2 SVGEGT. The V and J ends lost 10 bases and 3 bases respectively, with 34 bases between them. The CDR3 sequence is 21 residues long. This chain uses TRBV6-2 or TRBV6-3 with TRBJ2-6; weak D call: TRBD1 (6 bases). The sequenced sample consisted of synovial fluid, either unsorted or a sorted T cell fraction (not recorded which). The origin of this receptor is a male donor with ankylosing spondylitis. Here the CDR3 reads CATPEGDWRTEILVGANVLTF. In nucleotides, the CDR3 is TGTGCCACCCCCGAAGGGGATTGGCGGACAGAGATCTTAGTTGGGGCCAACGTCCTGACTTTC.